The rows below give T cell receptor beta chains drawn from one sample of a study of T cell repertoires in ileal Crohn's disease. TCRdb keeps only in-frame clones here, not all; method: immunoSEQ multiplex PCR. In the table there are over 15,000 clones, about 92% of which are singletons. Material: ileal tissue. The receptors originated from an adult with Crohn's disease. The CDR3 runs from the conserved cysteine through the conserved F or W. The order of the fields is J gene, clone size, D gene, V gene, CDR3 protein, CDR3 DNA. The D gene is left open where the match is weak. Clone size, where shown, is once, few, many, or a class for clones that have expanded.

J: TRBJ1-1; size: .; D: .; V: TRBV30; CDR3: CAWREGGFGTEAFF; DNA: TGTGCCTGGAGAGAAGGGGGATTCGGCACTGAAGCTTTCTTT
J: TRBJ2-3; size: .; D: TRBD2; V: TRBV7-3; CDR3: CASSLFPPTSGGGDTQYF; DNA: TGTGCCAGCAGCTTATTCCCCCCGACTAGCGGGGGGGGAGATACGCAGTATTTT
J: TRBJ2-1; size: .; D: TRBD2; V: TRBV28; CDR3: CASSPGGLAGGFNEQFF; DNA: TGTGCCAGCAGTCCCGGTGGACTAGCGGGGGGTTTCAATGAGCAGTTCTTC
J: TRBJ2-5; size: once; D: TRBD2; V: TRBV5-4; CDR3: CASSLELAGLETQYF; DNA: TGTGCCAGCAGCTTGGAACTAGCGGGGTTGGAGACCCAGTACTTC
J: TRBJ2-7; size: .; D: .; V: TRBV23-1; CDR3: CASSQSVPRGGLEPSSYEQYF; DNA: TGCGCCAGCAGTCAATCCGTCCCGAGGGGGGGGTTAGAACCCAGCTCCTACGAGCAGTACTTC
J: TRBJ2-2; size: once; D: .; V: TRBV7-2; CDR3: CASSLGGYYTGELFF; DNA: TGTGCCAGCAGCTTAGGGGGCTATTACACCGGGGAGCTGTTTTTT
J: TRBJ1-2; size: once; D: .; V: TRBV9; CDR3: CASARGGLSYGYTF; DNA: TGTGCCAGCGCCAGGGGAGGCCTTAGCTATGGCTACACCTTC
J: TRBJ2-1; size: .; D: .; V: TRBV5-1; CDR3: CASSLVEADYNEQFF; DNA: TGCGCCAGCAGCTTGGTTGAGGCAGACTACAATGAGCAGTTCTTC
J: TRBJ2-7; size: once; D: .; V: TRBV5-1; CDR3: CASSLESSWAYEQYF; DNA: TGCGCCAGCAGCTTGGAGTCCTCTTGGGCCTACGAGCAGTACTTC
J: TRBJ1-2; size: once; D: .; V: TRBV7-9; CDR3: CASTLALGGYGYTF; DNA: TGTGCCAGCACCTTAGCCCTTGGGGGGTATGGCTACACCTTC
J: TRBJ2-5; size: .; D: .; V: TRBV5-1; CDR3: CASSLASKAGGETQYF; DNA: TGCGCCAGCAGCTTGGCGTCCAAAGCCGGAGGGGAGACCCAGTACTTC
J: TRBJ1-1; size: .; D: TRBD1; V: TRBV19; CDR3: CASSITGQGVSLTEAFF; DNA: TGTGCCAGTAGTATTACCGGCCAGGGGGTGTCGTTAACTGAAGCTTTCTTT
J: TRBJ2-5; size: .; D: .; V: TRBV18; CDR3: CASSPTGQGEETQYF; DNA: TGTGCCAGCTCACCTACCGGGCAGGGCGAAGAGACCCAGTACTTC